This T cell receptor (beta chain) was recorded in a study of T cell repertoires in cytomegalovirus infection. Looking at the study overall: CMV epitopes used comprised recently identified HLA-C-restricted ones and well-studied HLA-B-restricted ones. TCR beta signatures that were public indicated CMV infection and matching HLA type.

This clonotype showed up just a few times. Its antigen remains unidentified. Relative to the germline gene, one junction end is altered; a read error may explain this. TCRdb ran MiXCR on the reads and lists one entry per CDR3 protein. The table shows fewer than 1,000,000 distinct CDR3 sequences, with more than 25% occurring only once. CDR1 is MGHRA, CDR2 YSYEKL, per germline. The CDR3 runs to 13 residues. This chain links TRBV4-1 with TRBJ2-1; D unresolved. The sequence was collected from a human donor in good health (CMV status not recorded). Some clones in this sample may be carry-over from other donors' samples. The material was cultured CD8+ T cells from PBMCs, obtained from culture after CMV antigen stimulation. The CDR3 coding sequence is TGTGCCAGCAGCGAGGCTGGTCCTCTCGGGCAGTTCTTC. Amino acids: CASSEAGPLGQFF.